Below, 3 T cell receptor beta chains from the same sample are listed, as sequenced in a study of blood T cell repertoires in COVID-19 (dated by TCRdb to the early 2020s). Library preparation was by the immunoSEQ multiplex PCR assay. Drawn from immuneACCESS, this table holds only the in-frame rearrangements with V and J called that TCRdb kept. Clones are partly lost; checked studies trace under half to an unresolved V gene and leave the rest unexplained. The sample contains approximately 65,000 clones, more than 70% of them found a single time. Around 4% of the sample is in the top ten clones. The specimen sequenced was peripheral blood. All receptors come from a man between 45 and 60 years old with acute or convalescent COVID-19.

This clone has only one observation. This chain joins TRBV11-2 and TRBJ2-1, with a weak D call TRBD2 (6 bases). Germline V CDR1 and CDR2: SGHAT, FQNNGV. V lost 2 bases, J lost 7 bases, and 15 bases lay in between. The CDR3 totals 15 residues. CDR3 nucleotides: TGTGCCAGCAGCTTATTTTCGGGAGTGGGAAATGAGCAGTTCTTC. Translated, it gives CASSLFSGVGNEQFF.

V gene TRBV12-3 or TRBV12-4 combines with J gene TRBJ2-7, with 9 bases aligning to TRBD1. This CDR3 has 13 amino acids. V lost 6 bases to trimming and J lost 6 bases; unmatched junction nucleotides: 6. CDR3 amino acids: CASSRDRVGEQYF. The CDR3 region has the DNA TGTGCCAGCAGCCGGGACAGGGTCGGCGAGCAGTACTTC.

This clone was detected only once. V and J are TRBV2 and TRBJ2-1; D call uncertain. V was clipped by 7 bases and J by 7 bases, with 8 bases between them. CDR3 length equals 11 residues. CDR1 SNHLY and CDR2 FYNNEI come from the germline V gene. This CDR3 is CASNLVNEQFF. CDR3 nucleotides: TGTGCCAGCAATTTAGTGAATGAGCAGTTCTTC.